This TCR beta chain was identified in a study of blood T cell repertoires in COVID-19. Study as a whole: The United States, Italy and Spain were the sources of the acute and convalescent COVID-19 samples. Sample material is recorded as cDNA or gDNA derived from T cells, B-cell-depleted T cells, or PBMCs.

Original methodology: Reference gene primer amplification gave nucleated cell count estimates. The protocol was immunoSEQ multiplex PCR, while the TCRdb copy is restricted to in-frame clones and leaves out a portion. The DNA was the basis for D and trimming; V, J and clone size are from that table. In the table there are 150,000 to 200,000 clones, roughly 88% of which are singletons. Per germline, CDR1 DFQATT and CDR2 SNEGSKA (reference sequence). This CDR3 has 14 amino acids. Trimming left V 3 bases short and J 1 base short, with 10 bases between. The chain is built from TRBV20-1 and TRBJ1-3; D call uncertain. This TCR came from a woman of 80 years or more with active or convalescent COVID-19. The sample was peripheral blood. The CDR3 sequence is CSASPGVSGNTIYF. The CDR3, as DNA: TGCAGTGCTAGTCCAGGTGTTTCTGGAAACACCATATATTTT.